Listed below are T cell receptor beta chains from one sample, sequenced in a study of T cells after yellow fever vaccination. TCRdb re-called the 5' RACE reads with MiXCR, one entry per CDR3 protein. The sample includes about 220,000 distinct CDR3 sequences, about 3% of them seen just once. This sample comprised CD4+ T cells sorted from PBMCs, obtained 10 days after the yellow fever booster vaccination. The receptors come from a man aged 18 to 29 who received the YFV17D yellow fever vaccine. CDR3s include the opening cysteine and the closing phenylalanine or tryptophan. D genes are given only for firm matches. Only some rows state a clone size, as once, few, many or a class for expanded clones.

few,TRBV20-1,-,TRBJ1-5,TGCAGTGCTAGCGCTACAGGGAAGGGGAATCAGCCCCAGCATTTT,CSASATGKGNQPQHF
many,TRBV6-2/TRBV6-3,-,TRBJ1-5,TGTGCCAGCAGTTACGTAGGGCTGGGTCAGCCCCAGCATTTT,CASSYVGLGQPQHF
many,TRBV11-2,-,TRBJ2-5,TGTGCCAGCAGCAGAGGTCTGGAAGAGACCCAGTACTTC,CASSRGLEETQYF
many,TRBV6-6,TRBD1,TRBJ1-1,TGTGCCAGCAGTTACCCACGGCGGACAGGGGAGAACACTGAAGCTTTCTTT,CASSYPRRTGENTEAFF
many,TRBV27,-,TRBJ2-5,TGTGCCAGCAGGCCCTTTGCCGAAGAGACCCAGTACTTC,CASRPFAEETQYF
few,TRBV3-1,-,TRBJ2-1,TGTGCCAGCAGCCCGTCAGGGTCTGAGCGGGAGCAGTTCTTC,CASSPSGSEREQFF
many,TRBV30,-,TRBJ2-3,TGTGCCCAGGCACAGGGAAGCACAGATACGCAGTATTTT,CAQAQGSTDTQYF
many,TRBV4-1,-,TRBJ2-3,TGCGCCAGCAGCCAAGGAGTGGTACTTCGCACAGATACGCAGTATTTT,CASSQGVVLRTDTQYF
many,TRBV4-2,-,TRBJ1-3,TGTGCCAGCACCAGCGAGCCTGGAAACACCATATATTTT,CASTSEPGNTIYF
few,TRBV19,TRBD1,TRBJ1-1,TGTGCCAGTAGCGACAGGGGGCTTACTGAAGCTTTCTTT,CASSDRGLTEAFF
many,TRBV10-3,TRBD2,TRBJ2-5,TGTGCCATCAGGGAGACTAGCGGGGGGAAAGAGACCCAGTACTTC,CAIRETSGGKETQYF
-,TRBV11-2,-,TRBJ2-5,TGTGCCAGCAGCTTAAGGGGGTGGCAAGAGACCCAGTACTTC,CASSLRGWQETQYF
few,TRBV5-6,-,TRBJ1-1,TGTGCCAGCAGCTTGTTGGCTGAAGCTTTCTTT,CASSLLAEAFF
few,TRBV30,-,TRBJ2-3,TGTGCCTGGAGTGTAGGGCTCACAGATACGCAGTATTTT,CAWSVGLTDTQYF
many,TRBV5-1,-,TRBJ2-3,TGCGCCAGCAGCGCGTCGGACCATCCTTACGAGGATACGCAGTATTTT,CASSASDHPYEDTQYF
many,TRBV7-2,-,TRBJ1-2,TGTGCCAGCAGCTTTAGCCTAAACTATGGCTACACCTTC,CASSFSLNYGYTF
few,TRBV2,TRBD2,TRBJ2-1,TGTGCCAGCAGTGGGGGACTAGCGGGAGGGGAGCAGTTCTTC,CASSGGLAGGEQFF
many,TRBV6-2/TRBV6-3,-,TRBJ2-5,TGTGCCAGCAGTCTTCTTGGGGGCAGAGAGACCCAGTACTTC,CASSLLGGRETQYF
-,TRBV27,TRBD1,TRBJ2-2,TGTGCCAGCAGTTTCGGACAGGGAAGAACCACCGGGGAGCTGTTTTTT,CASSFGQGRTTGELFF
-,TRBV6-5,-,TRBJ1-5,TGTGCCAGCAGTTACGTTGCGGAACAGCCCCAGCATTTT,CASSYVAEQPQHF
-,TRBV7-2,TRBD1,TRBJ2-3,TGTGCCAGCAGCTTACAGGGGGAGGATACGCAGTATTTT,CASSLQGEDTQYF
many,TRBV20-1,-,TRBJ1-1,TGCAGTGCCACCGTGCCAGCCCTGAACACTGAAGCTTTCTTT,CSATVPALNTEAFF
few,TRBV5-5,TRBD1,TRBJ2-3,TGTGCCAGCAGCACCGGGACAGCCACAGATACGCAGTATTTT,CASSTGTATDTQYF
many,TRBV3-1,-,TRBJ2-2,TGTGCCAGCAGCCCCCATCCCACCGGGGAGCTGTTTTTT,CASSPHPTGELFF
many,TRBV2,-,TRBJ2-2,TGTGCCAGCAGTGTTCCAGGGACCGGGGAGCTGTTTTTT,CASSVPGTGELFF
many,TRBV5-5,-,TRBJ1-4,TGTGCCAGCAGCTTGTATACAACTAATGAAAAACTGTTTTTT,CASSLYTTNEKLFF
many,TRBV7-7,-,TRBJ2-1,TGTGCTAGCAGCTTAGCCCCAGCTTCTTACAATGAGCAGTTCTTC,CASSLAPASYNEQFF
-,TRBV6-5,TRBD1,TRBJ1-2,TGTGCCAGCAGTTACTCGAGATGGACAGGAGTATATGGCTACACCTTC,CASSYSRWTGVYGYTF
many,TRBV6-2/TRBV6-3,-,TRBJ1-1,TGTGCCAGCAGTTCGAAGGGGGGGACTGAAGCTTTCTTT,CASSSKGGTEAFF
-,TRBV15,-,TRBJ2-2,TGTGCCACCAGCAGAGAAATGAGCACGAACACCGGGGAGCTGTTTTTT,CATSREMSTNTGELFF
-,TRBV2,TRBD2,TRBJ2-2,TGTGCCAGCAGACTCCGGGGAGGGGCCGGGGAGCTGTTTTTT,CASRLRGGAGELFF
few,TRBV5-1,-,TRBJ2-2,TGCGCCAGCAGCTTGCAAGCGGGCACCGGGGAGCTGTTTTTT,CASSLQAGTGELFF
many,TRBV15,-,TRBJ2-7,TGTGCCACCAGCAGAGATCCGGGCGGTTACGAGCAGTACTTC,CATSRDPGGYEQYF
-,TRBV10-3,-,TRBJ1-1,TGTGCCATCACCCCCGGTCAGACCAACACTGAAGCTTTCTTT,CAITPGQTNTEAFF
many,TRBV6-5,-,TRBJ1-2,TGTGCCAGCAGTCCTGGGACAAATTATGGCTACACCTTC,CASSPGTNYGYTF
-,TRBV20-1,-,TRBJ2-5,TGCAGTGCCACCAGCAGGGGCCTAGTGGGCGAAGAGACCCAGTACTTC,CSATSRGLVGEETQYF
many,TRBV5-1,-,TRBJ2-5,TGCGCCAGCAGCTTGGGTTGGGGGGAGACCCAGTACTTC,CASSLGWGETQYF
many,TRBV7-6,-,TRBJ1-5,TGTGCCAGCAGCCAACAATCGGGGCTCAATCAGCCCCAGCATTTT,CASSQQSGLNQPQHF
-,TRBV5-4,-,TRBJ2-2,TGTGCCAGCAGCTTGAGGGCCCCTCAGTATGGTACCGGGGAGCTGTTTTTT,CASSLRAPQYGTGELFF
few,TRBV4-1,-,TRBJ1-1,TGCGCCAGCAGGCACATCGGACGCACTGAAGCTTTCTTT,CASRHIGRTEAFF